One and the same sample provided the 14 T cell receptor beta chains below, sequenced in a study of blood T cell repertoires in COVID-19. Sequenced by immunoSEQ multiplex PCR; TCRdb stores in-frame clones only, minus some. The table lists about 130,000 clones, approximately 85% of them singletons. Sample: peripheral blood. Every receptor here comes from a man younger than 40 with COVID-19, enrolled during active disease.

The V and J genes are TRBV6-5 and TRBJ2-5, with TRBD2 matching 7 bases. In germline, CDR1 is MNHEY, CDR2 SVGAGI. The CDR3 consists of 14 residues. After removal of 7 bases from V and 2 bases from J, the junction contained 7 bases not matched to a gene. The CDR3 loop is CASTRDYLQETQYF. CDR3 bases: TGTGCCAGCACCAGGGACTACCTACAAGAGACCCAGTACTTC.

V and J are TRBV6-5 and TRBJ2-3; 8 bases are a match to TRBD2. The V gene end was trimmed by 4 bases and the J gene end by 1 base; junction bases not matched to a gene: 4. Germline assignment: CDR1 MNHEY and CDR2 SVGAGI. The CDR3 sequence is 15 residues long. CDR3 in DNA: TGTGCCAGCAGTTCTCGGGGGGGCCGCACAGATACGCAGTATTTT. Translation: CASSSRGGRTDTQYF.

This clone was recorded only once. The chain couples TRBV28 to TRBJ1-2; 9 bases agree with TRBD1. The V and J ends lost 6 bases and 6 bases, in that order; junction bases with no gene match: 14. The CDR3 length is 16 residues. Germline V CDR1 and CDR2: MDHEN, SYDVKM. This chain's CDR3 is CASSYSDRGDIDGYTF. Here the CDR3 DNA reads TGTGCCAGCAGCTATTCCGACAGGGGGGATATAGATGGCTACACCTTC.

The chain links TRBV4-2 to TRBJ2-5; 9 bases are shared with TRBD2. Per the germline V gene, CDR1 is LGHNA and CDR2 is YNFKEQ. V shed 4 bases and J 1 base; nucleotides not matched to a gene: 4. The CDR3 is 15 residues long. The CDR3 bases are TGTGCCAGCAGCCCTAGCGGGGCACTCCAAGAGACCCAGTACTTC. Amino acid sequence: CASSPSGALQETQYF.

This rearrangement joins TRBV6-5 to TRBJ2-1; the D gene is possibly TRBD2 (6 bases). This CDR3 spans 10 amino acids. V lost 8 bases to trimming and J lost 7 bases, with 6 bases between them. Germline V gives CDR1 MNHEY, CDR2 SVGAGI. CDR3: CASGGNEQFF. The CDR3 region has the DNA TGTGCCAGCGGGGGGAATGAGCAGTTCTTC.

This chain connects TRBV5-1 to TRBJ2-1, with D tentatively TRBD1 (5 bases). This CDR3 has 11 residues. Trimming stripped 10 bases from V and 5 bases from J, with 10 bases between. Germline assignment: CDR1 SGHRS and CDR2 YFSETQ. DNA for the CDR3: TGCGCCCCCCAGGGCGACAATGAGCAGTTCTTC. Translation gives CAPQGDNEQFF.

Details on this clone: This sample also contains other DNA sequences that code for the same CDR3. The chain uses TRBV19 and TRBJ2-6; D unclear. Germline lookup yields CDR1 LNHDA and CDR2 SQIVND (reference sequence). Trimming removed 6 bases at V and 1 base at J, with 4 bases between. CDR3 length equals 13 residues. CDR3 nucleotides: TGTGCCAGTAGCCAGTCTGGGGCCAACGTCCTGACTTTC. It yields the protein CASSQSGANVLTF.

V is TRBV18 and J is TRBJ1-2; TRBD1 aligns across 9 bases. Germline loops: CDR1 KGHSH, CDR2 LQKENI. CDR3 size: 16 residues. J gave up 2 bases and V 3 bases, and 7 bases lay outside the gene matches. CDR3 nucleotide sequence: TGTGCCAGCTCACCGGCCTCCGGGACAGGGAACTATGGCTACACCTTC. This sequence encodes CASSPASGTGNYGYTF.

This clone turned up a few times. The V call is TRBV11-1, the J call TRBJ1-1; no clear D gene. Germline CDR1 reads SGHAT; CDR2 reads FQDESV (reference sequence). Trimming took off 3 bases at V and 5 bases at J, with 10 bases between the two ends. The CDR3 covers 13 residues. DNA for the CDR3: TGTGCCAGCAGCTTTAACGGGGAAACTGAAGCTTTCTTT. This encodes CASSFNGETEAFF.

There are many counts of this clone. The V gene is TRBV15, the J gene TRBJ1-3; 9 nucleotides line up with TRBD1. V lost 3 bases and J lost 3; bases outside the gene matches: 6. The germline CDR1 and CDR2 sequences are LNHNV and YYDKDF (reference sequence). CDR3 length equals 16 residues. The CDR3 coding sequence is TGTGCCACCAGCAGGCCCACAGGGGGCGGTGGAAACACCATATATTTT. This sequence encodes CATSRPTGGGGNTIYF.

In its sample, this clone was seen once. The rearrangement joins TRBV19 to TRBJ1-1, with 7 bases fitting TRBD1. This CDR3 has 14 residues. V shed 6 bases, J shed 2 bases, and the junction held 6 bases outside the gene matches. Germline loops: CDR1 LNHDA, CDR2 SQIVND (reference sequence). This CDR3 is CASRITGANTEAFF. The CDR3 region has the DNA TGTGCCAGTAGAATAACAGGGGCAAACACTGAAGCTTTCTTT.

The chain carries TRBV5-1 and TRBJ2-7; D is perhaps TRBD2 (6 bases). The CDR3 spans 14 residues. Looked up from germline, CDR1 is SGHRS and CDR2 is YFSETQ. V was pared by 1 base and J by 2 bases, with 10 bases between. CDR3 in amino acids: CASSLRDFPYEQYF. CDR3 nucleotides: TGCGCCAGCAGCTTGCGGGACTTTCCCTACGAGCAGTACTTC.

The CDR3 nucleotides read TGTGCCATCACTCCGGACAGCTATGGCTACACCTTC. Translation: CAITPDSYGYTF. V and J are TRBV10-3 and TRBJ1-2; tentatively, D is TRBD1 (6 bases). Germline V gives CDR1 ENHRY, CDR2 SYGVKD. The CDR3 runs 12 residues. The V and J ends lost 7 bases and 4 bases respectively, with 10 bases between them.

The rearrangement joins TRBV5-6 to TRBJ1-5, with a tentative D call TRBD1 (5 bases). V dropped 4 bases and J dropped 9 bases, with 17 bases sitting between them. From germline, CDR1 is SGHDT and CDR2 YYEEEE. The CDR3 consists of 14 residues. CDR3 sequence reads: CASSAGTTQLPQHF. The CDR3 bases are TGTGCCAGCAGCGCGGGGACCACACAGCTGCCCCAGCATTTT.